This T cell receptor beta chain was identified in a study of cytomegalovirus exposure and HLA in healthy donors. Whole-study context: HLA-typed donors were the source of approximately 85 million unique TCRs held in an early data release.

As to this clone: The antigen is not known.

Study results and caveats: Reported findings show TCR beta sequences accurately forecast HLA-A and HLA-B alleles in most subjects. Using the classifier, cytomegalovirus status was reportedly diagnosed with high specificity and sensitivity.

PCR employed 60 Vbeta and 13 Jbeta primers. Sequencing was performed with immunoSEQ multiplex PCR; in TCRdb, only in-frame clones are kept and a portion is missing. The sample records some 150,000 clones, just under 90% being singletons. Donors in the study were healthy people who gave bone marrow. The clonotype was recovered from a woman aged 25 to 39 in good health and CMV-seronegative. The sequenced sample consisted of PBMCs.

In DNA form, the CDR3 reads TGTGCCATCAAGGAAGTACGGGAGGGGTACGAGCAGTACTTC. It is translated as CAIKEVREGYEQYF. The chain is built from TRBV10-3 and TRBJ2-7; 8 bases are shared with TRBD2. The CDR3 has 14 residues. Per germline, CDR1 ENHRY and CDR2 SYGVKD. The V gene end was trimmed by 7 bases and the J gene end by 4 bases; junction bases not matched to a gene: 9.